The TCR beta chain under discussion was sequenced for a study of T cells after yellow fever vaccination. Study-wide points: Researchers report a weaker secondary response that nonetheless peaked faster, day 5 versus 15. Booster sampling recovered most clones from primary vaccination (96% CD4, roughly 86% CD8).

This clonotype appeared many times. Antigen unknown. Making TCR cDNA involved 5'RACE template switching, which added UMIs and a universal primer site. MiXCR, applied by TCRdb to the 5' RACE reads, yields one record per CDR3 protein. The table has 400,000 or so distinct CDR3 sequences, 6% to 8% seen once. Looked up from germline, CDR1 is GTSNPN and CDR2 is SVGIG (reference sequence). There are 15 residues in the CDR3. Trimming removed 7 bases from V and 4 bases from J, with 19 bases in between. The source of this sequence is a man in his thirties or forties who received the YFV17D yellow fever vaccine. V gene TRBV30 combines with J gene TRBJ2-2; tentatively, D is TRBD2 (7 bases). This material consisted of PBMCs, taken 5 days after the yellow fever booster vaccination. The CDR3, as DNA: TGTGCCTACGAGGGGGGAGGGGGACGCACCGGGGAGCTGTTTTTT. Amino acid sequence: CAYEGGGGRTGELFF.